These T cell receptor beta chains were read from a single sample in a study of blood T cell repertoires in COVID-19. TCRdb keeps only in-frame clones here, not all; method: immunoSEQ multiplex PCR. Of approximately 210,000 clones in the sample, around 81% were seen once. Sequencing input: PBMCs or T cells enriched from blood (not recorded which). These receptors came from a man aged 25-45 years with acute COVID-19. The CDR3 runs from the conserved cysteine through the conserved F or W. The D gene is left open where the match is weak. Clone sizes are given selectively: once, few, many, or a class where the clone is expanded.

V gene: TRBV30; J gene: TRBJ1-5; D gene: TRBD1; clone size: few; CDR3 DNA: TGTGCCTGGAGTGCTCGGGACAGCGCGTATTATAGCAATCAGCCCCAGCATTTT; CDR3 protein: CAWSARDSAYYSNQPQHF
V gene: TRBV19; J gene: TRBJ2-3; D gene: -; clone size: -; CDR3 DNA: TGTGCCAGTAGTATTAGGGGGACAGATACGCAGTATTTT; CDR3 protein: CASSIRGTDTQYF
V gene: TRBV5-6; J gene: TRBJ1-1; D gene: -; clone size: -; CDR3 DNA: TGTGCCAGCAGCTTGCCCGGGGTCGCTGAAGCTTTCTTT; CDR3 protein: CASSLPGVAEAFF
V gene: TRBV20-1; J gene: TRBJ1-2; D gene: -; clone size: once; CDR3 DNA: TGCAGTGCTAGTCCTAATCACTATGGCTACACCTTC; CDR3 protein: CSASPNHYGYTF
V gene: TRBV6-5; J gene: TRBJ2-1; D gene: TRBD2; clone size: hyperexpanded; CDR3 DNA: TGTGCCAGCAGTTATATTAGCGGGGGGTTAGATGAGCAGTTCTTC; CDR3 protein: CASSYISGGLDEQFF
V gene: TRBV28; J gene: TRBJ2-5; D gene: TRBD1; clone size: -; CDR3 DNA: TGTGCCAGCAGTTTCAGGGGGAGTGAGACCCAGTACTTC; CDR3 protein: CASSFRGSETQYF
V gene: TRBV10-3; J gene: TRBJ2-1; D gene: TRBD1; clone size: few; CDR3 DNA: TGTGCCATCAGTGAACCCTCTAGACAGGGAAAGGAGCAGTTCTTC; CDR3 protein: CAISEPSRQGKEQFF
V gene: TRBV15; J gene: TRBJ1-6; D gene: -; clone size: -; CDR3 DNA: TGTGCCACCAGCAGAGATCGGGGTTCACCCCTCCACTTT; CDR3 protein: CATSRDRGSPLHF
V gene: TRBV19; J gene: TRBJ1-5; D gene: TRBD1; clone size: -; CDR3 DNA: TGTGCCAGTAGTATTCGGTCAGGGGGTTATCAGCCCCAGCATTTT; CDR3 protein: CASSIRSGGYQPQHF
V gene: TRBV10-3; J gene: TRBJ1-6; D gene: -; clone size: -; CDR3 DNA: TGTGCCATCAGTGAGGAGAGTCGTAATTCACCCCTCCACTTT; CDR3 protein: CAISEESRNSPLHF
V gene: TRBV27; J gene: TRBJ2-7; D gene: -; clone size: -; CDR3 DNA: TGTGCCAGCGGCCAGGGCCCCTACGAGCAGTACTTC; CDR3 protein: CASGQGPYEQYF